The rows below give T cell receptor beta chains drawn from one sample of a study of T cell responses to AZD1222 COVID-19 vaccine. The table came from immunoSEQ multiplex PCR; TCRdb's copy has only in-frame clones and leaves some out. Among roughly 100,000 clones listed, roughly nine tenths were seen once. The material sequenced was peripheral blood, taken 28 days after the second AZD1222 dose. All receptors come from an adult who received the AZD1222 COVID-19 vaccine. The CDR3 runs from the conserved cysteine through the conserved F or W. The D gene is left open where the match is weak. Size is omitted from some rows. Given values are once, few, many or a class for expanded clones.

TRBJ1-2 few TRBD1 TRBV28 CASKQGVANYGYTF TGTGCCAGCAAACAGGGGGTTGCTAACTATGGCTACACCTTC
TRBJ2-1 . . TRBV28 CASFLRLGAPSYNEQFF TGTGCCAGCTTCCTCCGCCTCGGGGCACCCTCCTACAATGAGCAGTTCTTC
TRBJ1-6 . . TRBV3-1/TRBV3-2 CASSQAAGDNSPLHF TGTGCCAGCAGCCAAGCGGCAGGAGATAATTCACCCCTCCACTTT
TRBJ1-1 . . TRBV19 CASSIGGPSNTEAFF TGTGCCAGTAGTATAGGAGGGCCGTCGAACACTGAAGCTTTCTTT
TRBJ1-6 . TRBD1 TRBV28 CASSLLQGASPLHF TGTGCCAGCAGTTTATTACAGGGGGCTTCACCCCTCCACTTT
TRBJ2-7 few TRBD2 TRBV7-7 CASSPGLAEAYEQYF TGTGCCAGCAGCCCCGGACTAGCGGAAGCCTACGAGCAGTACTTC
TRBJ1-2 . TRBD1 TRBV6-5 CASRSGQGNYGYTF TGTGCCAGCAGAAGCGGACAGGGGAACTATGGCTACACCTTC
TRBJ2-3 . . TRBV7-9 CASSVGGANTQYF TGTGCCAGCAGCGTTGGAGGGGCCAATACGCAGTATTTT
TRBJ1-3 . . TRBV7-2 CASSLGSGAGNTIYF TGTGCCAGCAGCTTAGGTTCAGGGGCTGGAAACACCATATATTTT
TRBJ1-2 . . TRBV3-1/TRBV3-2 CASSPPDQGPDGYTF TGTGCCAGCAGCCCCCCGGATCAGGGACCGGACGGCTACACCTTC
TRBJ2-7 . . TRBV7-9 CASSLIKAGSSYEQYF TGTGCCAGCAGCTTAATTAAGGCCGGTAGCTCCTACGAGCAGTACTTC
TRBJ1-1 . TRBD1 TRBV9 CASSPETGGIGNTEAFF TGTGCCAGCAGCCCGGAGACAGGGGGGATTGGGAACACTGAAGCTTTCTTT
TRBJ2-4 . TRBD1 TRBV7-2 CASSLWGTGTNIQYF TGTGCCAGCAGCTTATGGGGGACAGGGACGAACATTCAGTACTTC
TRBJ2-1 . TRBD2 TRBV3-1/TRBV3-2 CASSLQPISSGSSYNEQFF TGTGCCAGCAGCCTTCAGCCCATTTCTAGCGGGAGTTCCTACAATGAGCAGTTCTTC
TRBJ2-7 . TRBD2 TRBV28 CASRNPSGPISEQYF TGTGCCAGCAGAAATCCTAGCGGCCCTATATCCGAGCAGTACTTC
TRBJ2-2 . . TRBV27 CASSSRTALNTGELFF TGTGCCAGCAGTTCAAGGACAGCCCTGAACACCGGGGAGCTGTTTTTT
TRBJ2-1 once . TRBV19 CASSRRGGRIDNEQFF TGTGCCAGTAGTAGAAGGGGGGGCAGGATAGACAATGAGCAGTTCTTC
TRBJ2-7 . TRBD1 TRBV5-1 CASSLEQGAFYEQYF TGCGCCAGCAGCTTGGAACAGGGGGCGTTTTACGAGCAGTACTTC
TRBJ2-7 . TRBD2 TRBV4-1 CASSFQPGLAGEQYF TGCGCCAGCAGCTTTCAACCGGGACTAGCGGGAGAGCAGTACTTC
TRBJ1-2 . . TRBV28 CASSWTLSIYGYTF TGTGCCAGCAGTTGGACACTTTCGATCTATGGCTACACCTTC
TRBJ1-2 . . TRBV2 CASRPEGGNYGYTF TGTGCCAGCAGGCCCGAGGGAGGGAACTATGGCTACACCTTC
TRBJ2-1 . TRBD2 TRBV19 CASSPRLAGAYNEQFF TGTGCCAGTAGTCCCAGACTAGCGGGGGCCTACAATGAGCAGTTCTTC
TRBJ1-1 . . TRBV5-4 CASSLGTEAFF TGTGCCAGCAGCTTGGGGACTGAAGCTTTCTTT
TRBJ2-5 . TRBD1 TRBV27 CASSKTGGQETQYF TGTGCCAGCAGTAAAACAGGGGGCCAAGAGACCCAGTACTTC
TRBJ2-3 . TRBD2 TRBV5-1 CASSLALSGSKDTQYF TGCGCCAGCAGCTTGGCCCTTAGCGGGAGTAAGGATACGCAGTATTTT
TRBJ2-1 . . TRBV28 CASSLNNEQFF TGTGCCAGCAGTTTAAACAATGAGCAGTTCTTC
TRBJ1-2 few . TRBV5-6 CASSLGRRFNGYTF TGTGCCAGCAGCTTGGGCCGGAGGTTTAATGGCTACACCTTC
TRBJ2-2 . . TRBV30 CAWSPSIGELFF TGTGCCTGGAGTCCATCGATCGGGGAGCTGTTTTTT
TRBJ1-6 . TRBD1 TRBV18 CASSPDRVRSDSPLHF TGTGCCAGCTCACCCGACAGGGTGCGTTCGGACTCACCCCTCCACTTT
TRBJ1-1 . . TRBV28 CASSFSIAEAFF TGTGCCAGCAGTTTCTCTATCGCTGAAGCTTTCTTT
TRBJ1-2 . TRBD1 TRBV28 CASSPPGRGPGGYTF TGTGCCAGCAGTCCTCCTGGAAGGGGGCCGGGTGGCTACACCTTC
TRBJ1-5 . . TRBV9 CASSVGGRANQPQHF TGTGCCAGCAGCGTAGGTGGGAGGGCTAATCAGCCCCAGCATTTT
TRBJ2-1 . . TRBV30 CAWRKVYEQFF TGTGCCTGGAGGAAGGTTTATGAGCAGTTCTTC
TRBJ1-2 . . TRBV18 CASSPPGPVRFYGYTF TGTGCCAGCTCACCACCGGGGCCAGTCCGATTTTATGGCTACACCTTC
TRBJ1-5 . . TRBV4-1 CASSQEAGTGNQPQHF TGCGCCAGCAGCCAAGAGGCCGGGACTGGCAATCAGCCCCAGCATTTT
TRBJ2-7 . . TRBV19 CASRAGPGRSYEQYF TGTGCCAGTCGGGCGGGGCCAGGGCGATCCTACGAGCAGTACTTC
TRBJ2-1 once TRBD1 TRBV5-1 CASSPGTGLGYEQFF TGCGCCAGCAGTCCCGGGACAGGGCTGGGCTATGAGCAGTTCTTC
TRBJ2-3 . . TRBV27 CASSSPGFTDTQYF TGTGCCAGCAGTTCCCCGGGGTTCACAGATACGCAGTATTTT
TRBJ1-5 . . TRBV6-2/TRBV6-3 CASSIRGTVAPQHF TGTGCCAGCAGTATACGCGGGACCGTGGCTCCCCAGCATTTT
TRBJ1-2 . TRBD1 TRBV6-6 CASIGTGGPNYGYTF TGTGCCAGCATAGGGACAGGTGGGCCTAACTATGGCTACACCTTC
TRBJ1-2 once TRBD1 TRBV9 CASSSLDRAGGYTF TGTGCCAGCAGCTCCCTGGACAGGGCGGGTGGCTACACCTTC
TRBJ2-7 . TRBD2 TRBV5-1 CASGISGLTYEQYF TGCGCCAGCGGAATTAGCGGGTTGACCTACGAGCAGTACTTC
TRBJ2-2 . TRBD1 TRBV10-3 CAISGGVQTGPGELFF TGTGCCATCAGTGGGGGTGTACAGACAGGGCCCGGGGAGCTGTTTTTT
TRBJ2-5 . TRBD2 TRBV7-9 CASSLAGAGGPGETQYF TGTGCCAGCAGCTTAGCTGGAGCGGGAGGGCCGGGAGAGACCCAGTACTTC
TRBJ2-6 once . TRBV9 CASSVLGEGANVLTF TGTGCCAGCAGCGTATTGGGGGAGGGGGCCAACGTCCTGACTTTC
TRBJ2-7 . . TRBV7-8 CASSLVTGGIYEQYF TGTGCCAGCAGCTTAGTTACTGGGGGAATCTACGAGCAGTACTTC
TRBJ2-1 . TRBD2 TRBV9 CASSEGVLAGGLEQFF TGTGCCAGCAGCGAGGGGGTTTTAGCGGGAGGACTTGAGCAGTTCTTC